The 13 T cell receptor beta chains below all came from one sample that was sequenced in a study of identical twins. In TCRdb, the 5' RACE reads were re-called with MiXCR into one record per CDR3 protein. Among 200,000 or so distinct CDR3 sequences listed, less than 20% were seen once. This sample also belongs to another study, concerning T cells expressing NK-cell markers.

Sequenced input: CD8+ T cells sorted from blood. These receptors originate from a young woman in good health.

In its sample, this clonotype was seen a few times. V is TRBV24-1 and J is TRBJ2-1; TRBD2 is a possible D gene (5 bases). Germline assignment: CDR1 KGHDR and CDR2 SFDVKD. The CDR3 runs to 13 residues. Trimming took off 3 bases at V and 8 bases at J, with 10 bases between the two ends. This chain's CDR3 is CATSDPRGYEQFF. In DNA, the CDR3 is TGTGCCACCAGTGATCCACGCGGGTATGAGCAGTTCTTC.

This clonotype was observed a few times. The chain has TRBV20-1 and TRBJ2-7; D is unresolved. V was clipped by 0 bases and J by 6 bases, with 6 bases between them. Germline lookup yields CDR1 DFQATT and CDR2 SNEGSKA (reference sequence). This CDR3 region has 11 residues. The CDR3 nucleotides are TGCAGTGCTAGAGAGGGGTCCGAGCAGTACTTC. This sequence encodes CSAREGSEQYF.

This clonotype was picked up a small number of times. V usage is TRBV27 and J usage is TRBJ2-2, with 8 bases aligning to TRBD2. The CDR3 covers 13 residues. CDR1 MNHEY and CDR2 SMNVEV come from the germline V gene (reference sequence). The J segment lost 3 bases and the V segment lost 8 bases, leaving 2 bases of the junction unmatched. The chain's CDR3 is CASLSGDTGELFF. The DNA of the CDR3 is TGTGCCAGCCTTAGCGGGGACACCGGGGAGCTGTTTTTT.

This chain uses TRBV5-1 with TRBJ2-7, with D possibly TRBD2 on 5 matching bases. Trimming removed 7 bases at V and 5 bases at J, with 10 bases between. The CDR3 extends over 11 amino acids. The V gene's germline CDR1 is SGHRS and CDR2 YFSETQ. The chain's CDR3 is CASGNSDEQYF. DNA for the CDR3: TGCGCCAGCGGCAATAGCGACGAGCAGTACTTC.

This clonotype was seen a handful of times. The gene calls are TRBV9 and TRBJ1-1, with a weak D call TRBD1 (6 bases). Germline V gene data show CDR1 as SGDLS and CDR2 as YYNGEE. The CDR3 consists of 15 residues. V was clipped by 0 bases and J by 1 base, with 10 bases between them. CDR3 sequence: CASSVEGGWNTEAFF. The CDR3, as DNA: TGTGCCAGCAGCGTAGAGGGGGGATGGAACACTGAAGCTTTCTTT.

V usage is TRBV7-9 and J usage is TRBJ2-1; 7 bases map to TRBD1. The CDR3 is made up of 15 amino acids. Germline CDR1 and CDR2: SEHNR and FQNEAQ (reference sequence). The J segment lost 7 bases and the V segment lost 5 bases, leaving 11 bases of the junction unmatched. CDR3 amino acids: CASSPPRTGPNEQFF. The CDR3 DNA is TGTGCCAGCAGCCCCCCCAGGACAGGCCCTAATGAGCAGTTCTTC.

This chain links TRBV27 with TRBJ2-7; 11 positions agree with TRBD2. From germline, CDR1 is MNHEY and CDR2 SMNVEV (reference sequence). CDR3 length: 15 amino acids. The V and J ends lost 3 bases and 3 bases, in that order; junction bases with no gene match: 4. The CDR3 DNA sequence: TGTGCCAGCAGTTTTTCTAGCGGGGGGATCTACGAGCAGTACTTC. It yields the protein CASSFSSGGIYEQYF.

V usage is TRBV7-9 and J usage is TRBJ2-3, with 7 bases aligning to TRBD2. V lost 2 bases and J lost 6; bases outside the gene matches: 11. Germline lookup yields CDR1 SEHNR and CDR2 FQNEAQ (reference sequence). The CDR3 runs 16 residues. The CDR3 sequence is CASSLSSAGEMDTQYF. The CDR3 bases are TGTGCCAGCAGCTTATCATCTGCGGGAGAAATGGATACGCAGTATTTT.

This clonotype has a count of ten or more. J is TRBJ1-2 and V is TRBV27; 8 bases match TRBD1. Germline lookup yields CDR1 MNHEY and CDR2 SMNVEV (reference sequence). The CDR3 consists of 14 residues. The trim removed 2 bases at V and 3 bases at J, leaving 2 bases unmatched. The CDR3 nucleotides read TGTGCCAGCAGTTTAGGGGGACAGGACTATGGCTACACCTTC. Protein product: CASSLGGQDYGYTF.

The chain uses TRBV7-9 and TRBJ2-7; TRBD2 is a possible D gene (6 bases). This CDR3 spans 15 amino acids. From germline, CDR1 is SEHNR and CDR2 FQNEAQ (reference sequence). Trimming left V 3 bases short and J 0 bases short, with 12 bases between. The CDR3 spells CASSFDAGTSYEQYF. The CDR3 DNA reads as TGTGCCAGCAGCTTCGACGCGGGGACCTCCTACGAGCAGTACTTC. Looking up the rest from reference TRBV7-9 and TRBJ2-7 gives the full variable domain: DTGVSQNPRHKITKRGQNVTFRCDPISEHNRLYWYRQTLGQGPEFLTYFQNEAQLEKSRLLSDRFSAERPKGSFSTLEIQRTEQGDSAMYLCASSFDAGTSYEQYFGPGTRLTVT.

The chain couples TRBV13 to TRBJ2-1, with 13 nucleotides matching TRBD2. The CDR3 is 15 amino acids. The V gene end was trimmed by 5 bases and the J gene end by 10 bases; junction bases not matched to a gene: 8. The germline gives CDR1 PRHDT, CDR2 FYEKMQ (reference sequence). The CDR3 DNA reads TGTGCCAGCAGCACCGGACTAGCGGGAGTGGGGGAGCAGTTCTTC. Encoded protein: CASSTGLAGVGEQFF. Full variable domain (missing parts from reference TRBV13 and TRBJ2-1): AAGVIQSPRHLIKEKRETATLKCYPIPRHDTVYWYQQGPGQDPQFLISFYEKMQSDKGSIPDRFSAQQFSDYHSELNMSSLELGDSALYFCASSTGLAGVGEQFFGPGTRLTVL.

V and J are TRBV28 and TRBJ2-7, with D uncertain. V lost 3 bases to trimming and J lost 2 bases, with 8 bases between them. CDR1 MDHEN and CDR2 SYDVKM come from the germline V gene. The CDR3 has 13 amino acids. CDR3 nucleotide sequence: TGTGCCAGCAGTTTCGCTCTCCCCTACGAGCAGTACTTC. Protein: CASSFALPYEQYF. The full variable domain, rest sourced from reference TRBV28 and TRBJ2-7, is DVKVTQSSRYLVKRTGEKVFLECVQDMDHENMFWYRQDPGLGLRLIYFSYDVKMKEKGDIPEGYSVSREKKERFSLILESASTNQTSMYLCASSFALPYEQYFGPGTRLTVT.

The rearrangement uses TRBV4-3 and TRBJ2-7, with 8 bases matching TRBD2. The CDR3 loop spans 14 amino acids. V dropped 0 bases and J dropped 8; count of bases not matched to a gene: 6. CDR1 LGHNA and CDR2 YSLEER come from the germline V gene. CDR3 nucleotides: TGCGCCAGCAGCCAAGATTCTAGCGGGTTCAAGCAGTACTTC. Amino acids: CASSQDSSGFKQYF.